The rows below give T cell receptor beta chains drawn from one sample of a study of T-cell reconstitution after alpha-beta-depleted transplantation in children. Each CDR3 protein is one row after TCRdb ran MiXCR on the PCR reads. The sample shows 200,000 to 300,000 distinct CDR3 sequences, around 12% of them seen only once. The sequenced sample was PBMCs from the stem cell graft donor, obtained from the stem cell graft. The receptors derive from a human donor who donated a stem cell graft to a child with acute lymphoblastic leukemia. CDR3s include the opening cysteine and the closing phenylalanine or tryptophan. The D gene is left open where the match is weak. Size is stated for part of the rows, as once, few or many counts, or as a class when the clone is expanded.

>TRBV20-1|.|TRBJ1-6|many
CSARVQGSRVSPLHF
TGCAGTGCTAGAGTCCAGGGCAGCCGAGTCTCACCCCTCCACTTT
>TRBV28|.|TRBJ2-1|many
CASRRVGEQFF
TGTGCCAGCAGAAGAGTAGGTGAGCAGTTCTTC
>TRBV7-9|TRBD1|TRBJ1-1|few
CASSTQGAATEAFF
TGTGCCAGCAGCACGCAGGGGGCAGCGACTGAAGCTTTCTTT
>TRBV6-2/TRBV6-3|.|TRBJ1-5|many
CASRDGGNQPQHF
TGTGCCAGCAGGGACGGAGGCAATCAGCCCCAGCATTTT
>TRBV6-2/TRBV6-3|.|TRBJ2-7|many
CASSYLLEQYF
TGTGCCAGCAGTTACCTCCTCGAGCAGTACTTC
>TRBV29-1|.|TRBJ1-2|many
CSVEIRAGSTDGYTF
TGCAGCGTTGAAATAAGGGCAGGGTCTACCGATGGCTACACCTTC
>TRBV7-9|TRBD1|TRBJ2-2|many
CASSSGTDTGELFF
TGTGCCAGCAGCTCCGGGACAGACACCGGGGAGCTGTTTTTT
>TRBV20-1|.|TRBJ2-7|many
CSVGSSARTYEQYF
TGCAGCGTTGGTAGTAGCGCCCGAACCTACGAGCAGTACTTC
>TRBV27|TRBD1|TRBJ1-5|many
CASSFSGGEQPQHF
TGTGCCAGCAGTTTCTCAGGGGGGGAACAGCCCCAGCATTTT
>TRBV4-3|TRBD2|TRBJ2-5|.
CASSQGRRGAGETQYF
TGCGCCAGCAGCCAAGGGAGGCGGGGGGCGGGTGAGACCCAGTACTTC
>TRBV7-3|.|TRBJ2-1|many
CASSYTTRKKNNEQFF
TGTGCCAGCAGTTATACCACTAGGAAGAAGAACAATGAGCAGTTCTTC
>TRBV7-9|.|TRBJ2-5|many
CASSGVETQYF
TGTGCCAGCAGCGGCGTCGAGACCCAGTACTTC
>TRBV28|.|TRBJ2-1|many
CASRRFGSLSYNEQFF
TGTGCCAGCAGGCGATTCGGATCCTTATCCTACAATGAGCAGTTCTTC
>TRBV20-1|.|TRBJ2-7|many
CSALSPRSSYEQYF
TGCAGTGCTTTGAGTCCTAGGAGCTCCTACGAGCAGTACTTC
>TRBV5-1|.|TRBJ1-2|.
CASSLVPGIDYGYTF
TGCGCCAGCAGCTTGGTTCCGGGGATCGACTATGGCTACACCTTC
>TRBV6-2/TRBV6-3|TRBD1|TRBJ2-1|many
CASRMDRGLTYNEQFF
TGTGCCAGCAGAATGGACAGGGGGCTCACCTACAATGAGCAGTTCTTC
>TRBV5-1|.|TRBJ2-7|few
CASSRAAESSYEQYF
TGCGCCAGCAGCCGGGCGGCCGAATCCTCCTACGAGCAGTACTTC
>TRBV4-3|.|TRBJ1-4|many
CASSHVGSGTTNEKLFF
TGCGCCAGCAGCCACGTTGGGTCAGGGACAACTAATGAAAAACTGTTTTTT
>TRBV6-2/TRBV6-3|TRBD1|TRBJ2-1|many
CASRREQGTNEQFF
TGTGCCAGCAGAAGGGAACAGGGGACGAATGAGCAGTTCTTC
>TRBV2|.|TRBJ1-1|many
CASSGQQNTEAFF
TGTGCCAGCAGTGGACAGCAAAACACTGAAGCTTTCTTT
>TRBV12-3/TRBV12-4|TRBD1|TRBJ2-6|many
CASSSGQAVLAGANVLTF
TGTGCCAGCAGTTCCGGACAGGCCGTACTGGCGGGGGCCAACGTCCTGACTTTC
>TRBV18|.|TRBJ2-5|.
CASSRRPRFSSETQYF
TGTGCCAGCTCACGTCGCCCCAGGTTTTCATCAGAGACCCAGTACTTC
>TRBV14|.|TRBJ1-1|many
CASSHGTGNPFSFTEAFF
TGTGCCAGCAGCCATGGGACGGGCAATCCTTTCTCCTTCACTGAAGCCTTCTTT
>TRBV19|.|TRBJ2-7|many
CASSTTDGAYEQYF
TGTGCCAGTAGTACCACCGACGGCGCCTACGAGCAGTACTTC
>TRBV6-1|.|TRBJ2-6|many
CASSPDRTSRSGANVLTF
TGTGCCAGCAGTCCTGACAGGACCTCACGGTCTGGGGCCAACGTCCTGACTTTC
>TRBV4-3|.|TRBJ1-1|.
CASSQDWAGQTNTEAFF
TGCGCCAGCAGCCAAGATTGGGCTGGGCAGACGAACACTGAAGCTTTCTTT
>TRBV6-6|.|TRBJ1-4|many
CASSYTREKLFF
TGTGCCAGCAGTTACACAAGGGAAAAACTGTTTTTT
>TRBV20-1|TRBD1|TRBJ2-7|.
CSARGTGGRYEQYF
TGCAGTGCTAGAGGGACAGGGGGCAGGTACGAGCAGTACTTC
>TRBV20-1|TRBD1|TRBJ2-7|many
CSAPQGAGEQYF
TGCAGTGCCCCACAGGGGGCCGGCGAGCAGTACTTC
>TRBV29-1|.|TRBJ2-1|many
CSVAGGGGSGDNEQFF
TGCAGCGTTGCGGGGGGCGGAGGGAGCGGGGACAATGAGCAGTTCTTC
>TRBV25-1|TRBD1|TRBJ1-6|many
CATGGLANNSPLHF
TGTGCCACAGGGGGCCTAGCCAATAATTCACCCCTCCACTTT
>TRBV5-1|.|TRBJ2-3|many
CASSSDRGTPPDTQYF
TGCGCCAGCAGCTCAGACAGAGGGACTCCCCCAGATACGCAGTATTTT
>TRBV27|.|TRBJ1-5|.
CASSLSPLLNQPQHF
TGTGCCAGCAGTTTATCGCCCTTATTGAATCAGCCCCAGCATTTT
>TRBV7-3|.|TRBJ2-7|many
CASSLSRVGDYEQYF
TGTGCCAGCAGCTTAAGTAGGGTCGGGGATTACGAGCAGTACTTC
>TRBV28|.|TRBJ1-2|many
CASSSAKGRSYYGYTF
TGTGCCAGCAGTTCCGCAAAGGGGAGGTCTTACTATGGCTACACCTTC
>TRBV20-1|.|TRBJ2-1|.
CSARDGAGGYNEQFF
TGCAGTGCTAGAGACGGGGCTGGTGGGTACAATGAGCAGTTCTTC
>TRBV24-1|.|TRBJ2-2|many
CAAGRSTGELFF
TGTGCCGCGGGGAGGAGCACCGGGGAGCTGTTTTTT
>TRBV28|TRBD2|TRBJ2-3|many
CASSLSPGLAVISTDTQYF
TGTGCCAGCAGTTTGTCCCCGGGACTAGCGGTAATCAGCACAGATACGCAGTATTTT
>TRBV19|TRBD1|TRBJ1-5|few
CASSIAPSDRGYQPQHF
TGTGCCAGTAGTATAGCCCCGTCGGACAGGGGGTATCAGCCCCAGCATTTT
>TRBV12-3/TRBV12-4|.|TRBJ1-5|.
CASSLIRGASNQPQHF
TGTGCCAGCAGTTTAATTCGGGGGGCGAGCAATCAGCCCCAGCATTTT
>TRBV6-2/TRBV6-3|.|TRBJ1-1|many
CASSYGQNTEAFF
TGTGCCAGCAGTTACGGACAGAACACTGAAGCTTTCTTT
>TRBV7-2|TRBD2|TRBJ2-3|many
CASSLDAGGTDTQYF
TGTGCCAGCAGCTTAGATGCGGGGGGCACAGATACGCAGTATTTT
>TRBV4-3|TRBD2|TRBJ2-7|many
CASSQDQDGRAQYF
TGCGCCAGCAGCCAAGATCAAGACGGGAGGGCGCAGTACTTC
>TRBV6-5|.|TRBJ1-1|many
CASSYPGPGTEAFF
TGTGCCAGCAGTTACCCGGGTCCTGGCACTGAAGCTTTCTTT
>TRBV28|.|TRBJ2-7|.
CASSLTMGRHEQYF
TGTGCCAGCAGTTTGACGATGGGCCGCCACGAGCAGTACTTC
>TRBV7-2|TRBD2|TRBJ2-1|many
CASSPRVAGVLYNEQFF
TGTGCCAGCAGCCCCAGAGTAGCGGGAGTGTTGTACAATGAGCAGTTCTTC
>TRBV4-3|TRBD2|TRBJ2-3|many
CASSQKLADTQYF
TGCGCCAGCAGCCAGAAACTAGCGGATACGCAGTATTTT
>TRBV28|TRBD2|TRBJ2-5|many
CASSPQGLAGPYQETQYF
TGTGCCAGCAGTCCTCAGGGACTAGCGGGGCCTTACCAAGAGACCCAGTACTTC
>TRBV29-1|.|TRBJ1-2|many
CSVEVDAQGREGYTF
TGCAGCGTTGAAGTGGATGCCCAGGGCCGGGAGGGCTACACCTTC